A single T cell receptor (beta chain) is shown here with its context. Its antigen remains unidentified. These data are taken from a study of PD-1 blockade in classical Hodgkin lymphoma. Study outcomes and limitations: It was reported that newly diagnosed patients had less baseline TCR diversity than healthy donors. Those patients who began receiving nivolumab less than 1 year after ASCT had lower diversity, and they were excluded. The CD4+ diversity rise by C4D1 was clearest in complete responders. The baseline diversity of complete responders showed similarity to that of newly diagnosed patients.

Every patient had relapsed following autologous stem cell transplantation, and cohorts differed in brentuximab vedotin exposure. Out of thawed PBMCs, magnetic negative selection purified CD4+ T cells. CDR3 size: 15 residues. Germline V gene sequence: CDR1 SEHNR, CDR2 FQNEAQ (reference sequence). Trimming shortened V by 5 bases and J by 2 bases, and 15 bases separated the two germline ends. Produced via immunoSEQ multiplex PCR; TCRdb's table is partial and in-frame only. The sample records tens of thousands of clones, roughly 87% being singletons. The sample in question was CD4+ T cells from blood, obtained at baseline. The chain recombines TRBV7-9 with TRBJ1-1; tentatively, D is TRBD1 (5 bases). The TCR comes from a human donor with classical Hodgkin lymphoma. CDR3 DNA: TGTGCCAGCAGCCTAGGACAAGGCGTTAACACTGAAGCTTTCTTT. Protein: CASSLGQGVNTEAFF.